This T cell receptor beta chain was obtained from a study of beta chain features in type 1 diabetes (dated by TCRdb to 2016 to 2019). General notes on the study: Patients and healthy donors did not differ in mean age, gender distribution, total cell number or subset yield. A total of 100 million to 110 million sorted cells were examined across all samples, and a strong correlation was observed between cell number per subset and RNA yield. In the study, recently diagnosed type 1 diabetes patients and matched healthy donors were compared on the TCRB repertoires of their sorted circulating CD4+ T cell subsets. Whereas all 30 or so donors provided naive and central memory subsets, regulatory and stem cell-like memory subsets were isolated from just 8 patients and about 8 healthy donors.

From each donor, a single peripheral blood sample of 95 to 150 mL on average was drawn into heparinised tubes. Using a panel that included CD45RO, CCR7, CD25, CD127, CD95 and CD27, naive, central memory, regulatory and stem cell-like memory CD4+ T cells were sorted on a BD FACSAria II. Every sorted population had a purity above 98%. Right away, PBMCs were isolated by Lymphoprep density gradient centrifugation and were stained directly, with no culture step. Samples were stained and sorted in pairs, with one healthy donor and one patient per experiment, so that batch effects were minimized. Results the study describes overall, beyond this receptor: Only small numbers of individuals were included in the HLA sub-analyses, which left unresolved whether HLA type had any influence on TCRB rearrangement. A moderate but significant shortening of TCRB CDR3 length was observed in type 1 diabetes patients in all four CD4+ subsets. At VDJ recombination sites, type 1 diabetes patients had fewer insertions and more deleted nucleotides, which implies abnormalities in thymic rearrangement. The naive, central memory and regulatory TCRB repertoires appeared to resemble one another more closely among patients than among healthy donors. PCR may preferentially amplify shorter templates, but because patient and control samples were amplified and corrected together, any resulting skew would affect both groups equally. Because cDNA was sequenced instead of genomic DNA, highly expressing activated cells could be over-represented, though the groups showed no difference in activation or CD3 levels.

Looking up the germline V gene yields CDR1 SGDLS and CDR2 YYNGEE. Trimmed from V: 1 base; trimmed from J: 8 bases; junction bases lacking a gene match: 7. From its cysteine to its phenylalanine, the CDR3 spans 16 amino acids. The sequence is cut down to CDR3 DNA, 48 bases in frame from base 1. As concerns this clone: What antigen it recognizes has not been identified. One base away there is no much larger clone; base qualities are not given.

The entire isolated RNA was reverse transcribed using the High Capacity cDNA Reverse Transcription Kit, and thus expressed TCRB transcripts were sequenced. Deep immunoSEQ sequencing was performed on naive, central memory and regulatory T cell samples, with an average of around 3.4 million total reads per sample. After sorted cells were lysed in RLT buffer, RNA was extracted with DNase-treated RNeasy Micro or Mini kits, with the choice depending on cell number. To prevent cross-contamination, every cell subset was processed on its own, while patient and healthy donor samples were processed together. The immunoSEQ multiplex PCR was used to amplify TCRB sequences from cDNA, yielding 87-bp fragments that span the CDR3 region. The amplicons were sequenced using the Illumina HiSeq platform. As for how the authors treated the data: PCR bias was computationally corrected using synthetic template baselines, reads within Hamming distance 2 were collapsed, and singletons that could not be merged were discarded. By aligning reads against IMGT, V, D and J genes, CDR3 length, and insertions or deletions at six rearrangement sites were assigned. Within each subset, clonotype counts were normalized to the number of sorted cells before true diversity and Gini coefficients were calculated with the tcR R package. Repertoire sharing was quantified using the overlap coefficient calculated on TCRB nucleotide sequences. Out-of-frame TCRB sequences from naive cells were analyzed to stand in for the pre-selection repertoire. In TCRdb, the immuneACCESS table is reduced to in-frame sequences with V and J assigned. These tables do not hold every clone; where another copy was compared, an unresolved V gene accounts for under half, and the others remain unexplained. V and J calls and clone size come straight from that table; D and trimming were deduced from the DNA. In all, the sample holds about 900,000 clones, and about a sixth of those were seen once. The ten largest clones capture around 0.02% of the sample.

The sequencing sample was made of naive CD4+ T cells from blood. Interpreted using the paper, the cell subset or site label stands for: true naive CD4+ T cells. This receptor was taken from a woman in her late teens or twenties in good health. Recombination connected TRBV9 to TRBJ2-1; 12 junctional bases match TRBD2. Read as DNA, the sequence is TGTGCCAGCAGCGTACCCCCTACTAGCGGGGGGCATGAGCAGTTCTTC. This gives the protein CASSVPPTSGGHEQFF.